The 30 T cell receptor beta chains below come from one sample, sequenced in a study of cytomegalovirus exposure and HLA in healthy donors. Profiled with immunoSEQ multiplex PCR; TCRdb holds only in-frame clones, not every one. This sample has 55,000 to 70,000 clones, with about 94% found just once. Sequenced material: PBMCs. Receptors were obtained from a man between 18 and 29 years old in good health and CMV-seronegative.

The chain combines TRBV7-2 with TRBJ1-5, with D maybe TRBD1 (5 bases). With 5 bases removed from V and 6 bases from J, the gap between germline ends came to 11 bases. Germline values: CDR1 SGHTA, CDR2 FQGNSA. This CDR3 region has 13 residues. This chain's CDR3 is CASSPQGIQPQHF. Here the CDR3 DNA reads TGTGCCAGCAGCCCCCAGGGTATTCAGCCCCAGCATTTT.

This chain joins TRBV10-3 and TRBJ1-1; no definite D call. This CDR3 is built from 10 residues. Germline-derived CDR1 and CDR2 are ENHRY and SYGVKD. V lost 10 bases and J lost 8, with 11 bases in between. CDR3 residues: CATGEGEAFF. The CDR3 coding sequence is TGTGCCACCGGGGAAGGAGAAGCTTTCTTT.

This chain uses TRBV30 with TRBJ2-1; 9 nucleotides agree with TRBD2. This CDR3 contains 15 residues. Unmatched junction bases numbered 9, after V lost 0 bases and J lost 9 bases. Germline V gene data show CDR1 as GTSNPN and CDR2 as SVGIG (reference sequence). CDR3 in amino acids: CAWSVLLAGSGEQFF. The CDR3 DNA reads TGTGCCTGGAGTGTATTGCTAGCGGGATCTGGTGAGCAGTTCTTC.

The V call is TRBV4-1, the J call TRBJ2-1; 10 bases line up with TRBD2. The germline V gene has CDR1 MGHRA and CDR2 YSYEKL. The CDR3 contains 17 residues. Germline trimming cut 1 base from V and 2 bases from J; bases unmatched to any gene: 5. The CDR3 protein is CASSQGGTSETYNEQFF. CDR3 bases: TGCGCCAGCAGCCAAGGGGGGACTAGCGAGACCTACAATGAGCAGTTCTTC.

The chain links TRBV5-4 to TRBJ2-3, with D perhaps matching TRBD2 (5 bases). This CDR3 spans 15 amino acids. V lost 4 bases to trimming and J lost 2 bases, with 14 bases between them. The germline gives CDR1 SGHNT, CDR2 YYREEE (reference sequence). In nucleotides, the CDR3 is TGTGCCAGCAGCCCCCGTAATAGCGTCACAGATACGCAGTATTTT. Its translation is CASSPRNSVTDTQYF.

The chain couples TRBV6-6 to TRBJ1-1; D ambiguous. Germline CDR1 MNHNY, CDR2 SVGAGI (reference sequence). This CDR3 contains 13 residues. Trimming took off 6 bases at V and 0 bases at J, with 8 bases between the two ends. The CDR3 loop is CASSSPLNTEAFF. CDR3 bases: TGTGCCAGCAGCTCCCCTTTGAACACTGAAGCTTTCTTT.

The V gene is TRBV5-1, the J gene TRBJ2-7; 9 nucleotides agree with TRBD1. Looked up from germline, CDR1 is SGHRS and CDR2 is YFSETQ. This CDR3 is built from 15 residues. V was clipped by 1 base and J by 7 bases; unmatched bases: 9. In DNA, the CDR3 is TGCGCCAGCAGCTTGCGACAGGGGGTGGGAAAAGAGCAGTACTTC. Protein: CASSLRQGVGKEQYF.

The CDR3 protein is CASSPRGRGGYTF. The CDR3 nucleotides read TGTGCCAGCAGCCCCCGGGGCAGGGGCGGCTACACCTTC. J is TRBJ1-2 and V is TRBV9; possibly TRBD1 for D (6 bases). The CDR3 is 13 residues long. CDR1 and CDR2 (germline): SGDLS, YYNGEE. V was trimmed by 4 bases and J by 8 bases, leaving 15 bases between them. The whole variable domain, remainder taken from reference TRBV9 and TRBJ1-2, is DSGVTQTPKHLITATGQRVTLRCSPRSGDLSVYWYQQSLDQGLQFLIQYYNGEERAKGNILERFSAQQFPDLHSELNLSSLELGDSALYFCASSPRGRGGYTFGSGTRLTVV.

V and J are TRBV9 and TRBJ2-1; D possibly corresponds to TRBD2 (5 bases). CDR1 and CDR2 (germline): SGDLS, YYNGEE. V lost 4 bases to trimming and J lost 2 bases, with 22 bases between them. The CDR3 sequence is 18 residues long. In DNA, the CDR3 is TGTGCCAGCAGCCCGTCGAAGTGGGAGCGCCCGACCTACAATGAGCAGTTCTTC. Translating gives CASSPSKWERPTYNEQFF. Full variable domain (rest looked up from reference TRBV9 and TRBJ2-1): DSGVTQTPKHLITATGQRVTLRCSPRSGDLSVYWYQQSLDQGLQFLIQYYNGEERAKGNILERFSAQQFPDLHSELNLSSLELGDSALYFCASSPSKWERPTYNEQFFGPGTRLTVL.

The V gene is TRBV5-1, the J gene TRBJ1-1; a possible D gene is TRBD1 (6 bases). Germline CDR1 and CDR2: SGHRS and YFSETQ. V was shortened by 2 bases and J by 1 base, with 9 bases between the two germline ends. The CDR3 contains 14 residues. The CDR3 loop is CASSFAGANTEAFF. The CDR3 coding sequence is TGCGCCAGCAGCTTCGCGGGGGCGAACACTGAAGCTTTCTTT.

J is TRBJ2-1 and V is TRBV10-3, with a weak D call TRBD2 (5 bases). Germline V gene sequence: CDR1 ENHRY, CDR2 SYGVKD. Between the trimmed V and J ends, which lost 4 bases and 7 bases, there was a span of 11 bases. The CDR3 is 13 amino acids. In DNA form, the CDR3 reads TGTGCCATCAGTGCGGGATTGTCAAATGAGCAGTTCTTC. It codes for CAISAGLSNEQFF.

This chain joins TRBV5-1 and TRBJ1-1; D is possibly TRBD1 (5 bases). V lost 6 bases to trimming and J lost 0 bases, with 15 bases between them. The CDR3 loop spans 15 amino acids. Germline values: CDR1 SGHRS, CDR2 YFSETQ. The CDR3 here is CASTPGGSMNTEAFF. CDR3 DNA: TGCGCCAGCACGCCCGGGGGGTCGATGAACACTGAAGCTTTCTTT.

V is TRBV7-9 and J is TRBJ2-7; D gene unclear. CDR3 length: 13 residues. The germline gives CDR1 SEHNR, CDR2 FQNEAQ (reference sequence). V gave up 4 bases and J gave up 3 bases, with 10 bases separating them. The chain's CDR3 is CASSSTPLYEQYF. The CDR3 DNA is TGTGCCAGCAGCTCAACACCTCTCTACGAGCAGTACTTC. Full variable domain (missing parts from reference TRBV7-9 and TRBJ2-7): DTGVSQNPRHKITKRGQNVTFRCDPISEHNRLYWYRQTLGQGPEFLTYFQNEAQLEKSRLLSDRFSAERPKGSFSTLEIQRTEQGDSAMYLCASSSTPLYEQYFGPGTRLTVT.

The CDR3 loop reads CASSYRSDQPQHF. In nucleotides, the CDR3 is TGTGCCAGCAGTTACCGGTCTGATCAGCCCCAGCATTTT. V is TRBV6-5 and J is TRBJ1-5; no definite D call. The CDR3 contains 13 residues. The V end was cut by 2 bases, the J end by 5 bases, with 7 bases between. CDR1 is MNHEY and CDR2 is SVGAGI in the germline V gene.

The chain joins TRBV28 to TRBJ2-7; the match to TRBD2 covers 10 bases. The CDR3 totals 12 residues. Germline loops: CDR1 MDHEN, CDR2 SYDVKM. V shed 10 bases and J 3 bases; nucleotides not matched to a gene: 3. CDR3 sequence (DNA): TGTGCCACCAGGACTAGCGGCTACGAGCAGTACTTC. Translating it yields CATRTSGYEQYF.

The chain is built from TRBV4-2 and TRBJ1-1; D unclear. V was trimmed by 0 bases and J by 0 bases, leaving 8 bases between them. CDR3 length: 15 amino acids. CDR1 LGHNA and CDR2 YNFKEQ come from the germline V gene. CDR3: CASSQDPLLNTEAFF. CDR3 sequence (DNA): TGTGCCAGCAGCCAAGATCCCCTTCTGAACACTGAAGCTTTCTTT.

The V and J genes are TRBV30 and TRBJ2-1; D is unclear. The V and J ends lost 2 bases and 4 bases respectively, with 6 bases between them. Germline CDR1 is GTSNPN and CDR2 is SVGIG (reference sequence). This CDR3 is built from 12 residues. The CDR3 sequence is CAWSPGYNEQFF. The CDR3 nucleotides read TGTGCCTGGAGTCCCGGGTACAATGAGCAGTTCTTC.

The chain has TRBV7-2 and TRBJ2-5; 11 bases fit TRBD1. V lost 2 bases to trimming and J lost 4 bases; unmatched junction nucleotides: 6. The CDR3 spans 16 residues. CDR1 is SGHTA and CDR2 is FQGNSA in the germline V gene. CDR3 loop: CASSLKRDRGTETQYF. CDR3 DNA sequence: TGTGCCAGCAGCTTAAAAAGGGACAGGGGGACAGAGACCCAGTACTTC. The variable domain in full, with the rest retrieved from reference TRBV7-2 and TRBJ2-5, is GAGVSQSPSNKVTEKGKDVELRCDPISGHTALYWYRQSLGQGLEFLIYFQGNSAPDKSGLPSDRFSAERTGGSVSTLTIQRTQQEDSAVYLCASSLKRDRGTETQYFGPGTRLLVL.

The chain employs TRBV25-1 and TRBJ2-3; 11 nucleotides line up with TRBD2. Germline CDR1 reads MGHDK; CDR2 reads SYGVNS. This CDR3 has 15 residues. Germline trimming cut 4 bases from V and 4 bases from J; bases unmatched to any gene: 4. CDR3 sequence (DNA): TGTGCCAGCAGTGTAACTAGCGGGAGTTCAGATACGCAGTATTTT. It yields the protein CASSVTSGSSDTQYF. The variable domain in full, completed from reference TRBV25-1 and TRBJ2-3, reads EADIYQTPRYLVIGTGKKITLECSQTMGHDKMYWYQQDPGMELHLIHYSYGVNSTEKGDLSSESTVSRIRTEHFPLTLESARPSHTSQYLCASSVTSGSSDTQYFGPGTRLTVL.

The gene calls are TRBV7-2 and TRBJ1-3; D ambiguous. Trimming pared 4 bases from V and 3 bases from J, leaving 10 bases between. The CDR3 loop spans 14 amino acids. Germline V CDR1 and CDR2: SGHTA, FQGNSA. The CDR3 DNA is TGTGCCAGCAGCTCCTGGGAGGGTGGAAACACCATATATTTT. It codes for CASSSWEGGNTIYF. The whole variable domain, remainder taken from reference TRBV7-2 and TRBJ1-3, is GAGVSQSPSNKVTEKGKDVELRCDPISGHTALYWYRQSLGQGLEFLIYFQGNSAPDKSGLPSDRFSAERTGGSVSTLTIQRTQQEDSAVYLCASSSWEGGNTIYFGEGSWLTVV.

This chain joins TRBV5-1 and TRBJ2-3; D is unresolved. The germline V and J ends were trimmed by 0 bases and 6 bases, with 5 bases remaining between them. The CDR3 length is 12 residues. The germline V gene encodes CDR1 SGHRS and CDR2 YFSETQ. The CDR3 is CASSLGEDTQYF. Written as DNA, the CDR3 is TGCGCCAGCAGCTTGGGTGAGGATACGCAGTATTTT.

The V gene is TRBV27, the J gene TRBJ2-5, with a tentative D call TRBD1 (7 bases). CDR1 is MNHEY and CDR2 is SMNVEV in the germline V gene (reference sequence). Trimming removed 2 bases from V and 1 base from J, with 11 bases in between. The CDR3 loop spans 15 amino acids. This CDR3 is CASSLRRGAQETQYF. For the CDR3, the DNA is TGTGCCAGCAGTTTACGCAGGGGGGCCCAAGAGACCCAGTACTTC.

CDR3 sequence: CASSTVAGESYEQYF. The DNA for the CDR3 is TGTGCCAGTAGTACAGTAGCGGGAGAGTCCTACGAGCAGTACTTC. The chain couples TRBV19 to TRBJ2-7; 9 nucleotides line up with TRBD2. This CDR3 region has 15 residues. J was trimmed by 1 base and V by 4 bases; bases with no gene match: 5. Germline V gene data show CDR1 as LNHDA and CDR2 as SQIVND (reference sequence).

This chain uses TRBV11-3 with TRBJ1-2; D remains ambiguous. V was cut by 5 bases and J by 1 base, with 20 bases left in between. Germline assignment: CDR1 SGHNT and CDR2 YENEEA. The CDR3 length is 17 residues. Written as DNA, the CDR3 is TGTGCCAGCAGCCTAAAAGACAAGCCAGCTATTAACTATGGCTACACCTTC. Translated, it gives CASSLKDKPAINYGYTF.

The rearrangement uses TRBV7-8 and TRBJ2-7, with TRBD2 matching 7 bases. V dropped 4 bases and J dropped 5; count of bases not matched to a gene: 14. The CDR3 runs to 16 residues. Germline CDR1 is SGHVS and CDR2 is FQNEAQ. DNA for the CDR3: TGTGCCAGCAGCTATTATGAAGGGAGGGGAGCAGACGAGCAGTACTTC. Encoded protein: CASSYYEGRGADEQYF.

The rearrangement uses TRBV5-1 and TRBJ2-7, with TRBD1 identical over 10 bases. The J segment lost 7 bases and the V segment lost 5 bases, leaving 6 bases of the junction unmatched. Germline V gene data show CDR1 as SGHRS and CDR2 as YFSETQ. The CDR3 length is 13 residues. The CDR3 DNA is TGCGCCAGCAGTGTGGACAGGGGGAGGGAGCAGTACTTC. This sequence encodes CASSVDRGREQYF.

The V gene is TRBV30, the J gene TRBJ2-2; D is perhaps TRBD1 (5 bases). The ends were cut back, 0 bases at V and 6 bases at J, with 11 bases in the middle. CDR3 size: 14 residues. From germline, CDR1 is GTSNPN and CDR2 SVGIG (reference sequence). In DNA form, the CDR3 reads TGTGCCTGGAGTGTAGAAGGGGTTGCCGGGGAGCTGTTTTTT. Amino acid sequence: CAWSVEGVAGELFF.

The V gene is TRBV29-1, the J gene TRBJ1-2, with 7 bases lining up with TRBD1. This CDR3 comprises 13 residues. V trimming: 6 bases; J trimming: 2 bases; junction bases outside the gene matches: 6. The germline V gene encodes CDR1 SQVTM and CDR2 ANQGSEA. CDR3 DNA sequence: TGCAGCGTCTGGACAGGCAAGAACTATGGCTACACCTTC. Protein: CSVWTGKNYGYTF.

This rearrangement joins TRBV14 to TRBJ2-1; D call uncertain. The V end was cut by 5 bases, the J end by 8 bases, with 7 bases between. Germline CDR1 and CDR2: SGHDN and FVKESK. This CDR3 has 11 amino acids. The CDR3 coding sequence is TGTGCCAGCAGCACCGGGTATGAGCAGTTCTTC. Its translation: CASSTGYEQFF.

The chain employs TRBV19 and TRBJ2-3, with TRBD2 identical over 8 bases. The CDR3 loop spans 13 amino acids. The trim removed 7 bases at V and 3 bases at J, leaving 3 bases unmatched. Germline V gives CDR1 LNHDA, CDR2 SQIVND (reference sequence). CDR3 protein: CASKSGSTDTQYF. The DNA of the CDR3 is TGTGCCAGTAAAAGCGGGAGTACAGATACGCAGTATTTT.